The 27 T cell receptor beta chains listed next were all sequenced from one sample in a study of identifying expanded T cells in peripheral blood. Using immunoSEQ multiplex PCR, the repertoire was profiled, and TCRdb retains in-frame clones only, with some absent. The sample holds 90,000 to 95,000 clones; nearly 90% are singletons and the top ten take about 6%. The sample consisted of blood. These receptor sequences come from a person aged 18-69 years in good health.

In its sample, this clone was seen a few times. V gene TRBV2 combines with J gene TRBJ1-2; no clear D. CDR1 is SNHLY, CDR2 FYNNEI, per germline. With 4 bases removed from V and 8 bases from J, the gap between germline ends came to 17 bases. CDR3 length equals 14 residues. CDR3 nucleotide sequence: TGTGCCAGCAGTGTAAAACGGCCCGCCGAGGGCTACACCTTC. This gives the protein CASSVKRPAEGYTF.

CDR3 protein: CASGLAGGPYEQYF. The DNA for the CDR3 is TGTGCCAGTGGACTAGCGGGAGGACCCTACGAGCAGTACTTC. V is TRBV2 and J is TRBJ2-7; 14 nucleotides match TRBD2. The CDR3 is 14 residues long. V lost 9 bases to trimming and J lost 2 bases; unmatched junction nucleotides: 3. Per the germline V gene, CDR1 is SNHLY and CDR2 is FYNNEI.

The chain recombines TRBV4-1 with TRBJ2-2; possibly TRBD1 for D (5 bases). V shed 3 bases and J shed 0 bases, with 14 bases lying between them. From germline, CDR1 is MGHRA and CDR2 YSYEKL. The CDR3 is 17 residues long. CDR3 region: CASSHSGTTANTGELFF. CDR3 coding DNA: TGCGCCAGCAGCCATTCCGGAACGACAGCGAACACCGGGGAGCTGTTTTTT.

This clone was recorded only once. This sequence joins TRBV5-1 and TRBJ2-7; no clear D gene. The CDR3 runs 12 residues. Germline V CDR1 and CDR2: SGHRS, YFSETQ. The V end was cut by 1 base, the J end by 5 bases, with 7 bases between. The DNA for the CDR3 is TGCGCCAGCAGCTTGCCTGGGAACGAGCAGTACTTC. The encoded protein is CASSLPGNEQYF.

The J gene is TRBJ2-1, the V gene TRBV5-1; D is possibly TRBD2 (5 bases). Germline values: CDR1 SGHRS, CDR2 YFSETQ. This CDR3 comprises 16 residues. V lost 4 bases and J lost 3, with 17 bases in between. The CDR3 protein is CASSPDLATDYNEQFF. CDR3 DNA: TGCGCCAGCAGCCCGGACCTAGCCACCGACTACAATGAGCAGTTCTTC. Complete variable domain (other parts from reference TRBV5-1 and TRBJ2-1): KAGVTQTPRYLIKTRGQQVTLSCSPISGHRSVSWYQQTPGQGLQFLFEYFSETQRNKGNFPGRFSGRQFSNSRSEMNVSTLELGDSALYLCASSPDLATDYNEQFFGPGTRLTVL.

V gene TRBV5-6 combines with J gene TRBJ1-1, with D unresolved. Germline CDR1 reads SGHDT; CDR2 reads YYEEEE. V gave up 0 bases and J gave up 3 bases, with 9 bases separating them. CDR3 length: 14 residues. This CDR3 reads CASSLGYGDTEAFF. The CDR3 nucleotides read TGTGCCAGCAGCTTGGGATACGGTGACACTGAAGCTTTCTTT. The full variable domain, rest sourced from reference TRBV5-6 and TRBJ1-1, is DAGVTQSPTHLIKTRGQQVTLRCSPKSGHDTVSWYQQALGQGPQFIFQYYEEEERQRGNFPDRFSGHQFPNYSSELNVNALLLGDSALYLCASSLGYGDTEAFFGQGTRLTVV.

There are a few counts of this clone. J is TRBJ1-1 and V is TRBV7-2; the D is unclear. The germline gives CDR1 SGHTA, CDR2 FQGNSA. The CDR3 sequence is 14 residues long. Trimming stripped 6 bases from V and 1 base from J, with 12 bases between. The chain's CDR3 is CASSSTVRNTEAFF. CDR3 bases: TGTGCCAGCAGTTCCACTGTCAGGAACACTGAAGCTTTCTTT.

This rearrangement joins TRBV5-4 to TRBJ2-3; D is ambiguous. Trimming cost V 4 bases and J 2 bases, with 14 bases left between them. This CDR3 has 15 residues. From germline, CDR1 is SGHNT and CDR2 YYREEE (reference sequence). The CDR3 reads CASSVDVSPTDTQYF. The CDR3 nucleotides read TGTGCCAGCAGCGTGGACGTTAGCCCCACAGATACGCAGTATTTT. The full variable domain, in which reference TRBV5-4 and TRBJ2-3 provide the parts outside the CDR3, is ETGVTQSPTHLIKTRGQQVTLRCSSQSGHNTVSWYQQALGQGPQFIFQYYREEENGRGNFPPRFSGLQFPNYSSELNVNALELDDSALYLCASSVDVSPTDTQYFGPGTRLTVL.

This CDR3 is CASSQDLGGWETQYF. The CDR3, as DNA: TGTGCCAGCAGCCAAGATCTTGGGGGATGGGAGACCCAGTACTTC. The chain carries TRBV4-2 and TRBJ2-5, with D possibly being TRBD1 or TRBD2 (5 bases each). Germline V gene lookup returns CDR1 LGHNA and CDR2 YNFKEQ. The CDR3 runs 15 residues. Trimming pared 0 bases from V and 5 bases from J, leaving 13 bases between.

DNA of the CDR3: TGTGCCAGCAGTTACTCGACGGGGGCAACTGAAGCTTTCTTT. As protein: CASSYSTGATEAFF. The rearrangement links TRBV6-5 to TRBJ1-1; TRBD1 is a possible D gene (6 bases). The germline CDR1 and CDR2 sequences are MNHEY and SVGAGI. V dropped 0 bases and J dropped 5 bases, with 10 bases sitting between them. The CDR3 length is 14 residues.

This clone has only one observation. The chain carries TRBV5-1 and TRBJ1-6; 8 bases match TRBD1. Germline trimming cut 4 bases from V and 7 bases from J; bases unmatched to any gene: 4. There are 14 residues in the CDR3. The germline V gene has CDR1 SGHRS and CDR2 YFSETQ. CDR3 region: CASSLDRVNSPLHF. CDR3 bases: TGCGCCAGCAGCCTGGACAGGGTAAATTCACCCCTCCACTTT.

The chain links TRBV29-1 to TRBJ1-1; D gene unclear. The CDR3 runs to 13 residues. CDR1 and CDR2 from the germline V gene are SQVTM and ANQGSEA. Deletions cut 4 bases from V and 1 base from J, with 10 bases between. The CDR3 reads CSVANVANTEAFF. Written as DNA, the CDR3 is TGCAGCGTTGCGAACGTAGCGAACACTGAAGCTTTCTTT.

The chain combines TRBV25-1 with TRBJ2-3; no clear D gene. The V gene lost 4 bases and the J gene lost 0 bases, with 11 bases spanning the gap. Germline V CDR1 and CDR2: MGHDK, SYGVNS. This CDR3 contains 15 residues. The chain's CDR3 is CASSVARLSTDTQYF. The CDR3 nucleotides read TGTGCCAGCAGTGTAGCCAGGCTTAGCACAGATACGCAGTATTTT. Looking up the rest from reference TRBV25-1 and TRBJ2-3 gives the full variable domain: EADIYQTPRYLVIGTGKKITLECSQTMGHDKMYWYQQDPGMELHLIHYSYGVNSTEKGDLSSESTVSRIRTEHFPLTLESARPSHTSQYLCASSVARLSTDTQYFGPGTRLTVL.

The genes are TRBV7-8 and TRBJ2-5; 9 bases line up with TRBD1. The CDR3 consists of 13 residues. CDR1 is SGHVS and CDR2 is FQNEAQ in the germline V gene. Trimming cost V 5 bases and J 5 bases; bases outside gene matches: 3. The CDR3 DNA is TGTGCCAGCAGCATCGGACAGGGGGAGACCCAGTACTTC. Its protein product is CASSIGQGETQYF.

CDR3 protein: CASSTLGLGPDTQYF. CDR3 sequence (DNA): TGTGCCAGTAGTACCCTGGGACTTGGCCCAGATACGCAGTATTTT. This chain uses TRBV19 with TRBJ2-3; TRBD2 might be the D (6 bases). CDR1 is LNHDA, CDR2 SQIVND, per germline (reference sequence). V was cut by 4 bases and J by 4 bases, with 15 bases left in between. There are 15 residues in the CDR3.

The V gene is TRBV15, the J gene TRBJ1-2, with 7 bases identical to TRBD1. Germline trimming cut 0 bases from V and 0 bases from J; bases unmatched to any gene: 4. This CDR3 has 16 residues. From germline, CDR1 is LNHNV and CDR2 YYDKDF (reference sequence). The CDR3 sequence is CATSRDRQGANYGYTF. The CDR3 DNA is TGTGCCACCAGCAGAGATCGGCAGGGGGCTAACTATGGCTACACCTTC.

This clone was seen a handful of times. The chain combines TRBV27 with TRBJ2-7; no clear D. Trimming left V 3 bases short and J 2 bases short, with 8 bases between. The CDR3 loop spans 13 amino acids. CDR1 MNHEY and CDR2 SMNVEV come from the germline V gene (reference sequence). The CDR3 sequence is CASSFTSTYEQYF. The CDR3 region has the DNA TGTGCCAGCAGTTTCACATCGACCTACGAGCAGTACTTC.

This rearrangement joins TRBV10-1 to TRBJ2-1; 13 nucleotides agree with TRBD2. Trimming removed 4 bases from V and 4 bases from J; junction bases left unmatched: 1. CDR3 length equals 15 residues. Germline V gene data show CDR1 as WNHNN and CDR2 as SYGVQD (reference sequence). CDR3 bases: TGCGCCAGCAGTGGACTAGCGGGGGGATACAATGAGCAGTTCTTC. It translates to CASSGLAGGYNEQFF.

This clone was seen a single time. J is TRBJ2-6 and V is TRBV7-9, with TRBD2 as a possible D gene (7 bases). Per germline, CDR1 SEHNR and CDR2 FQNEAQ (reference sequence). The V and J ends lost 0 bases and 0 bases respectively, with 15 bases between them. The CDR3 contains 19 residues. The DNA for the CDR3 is TGTGCCAGCAGCTTAGCGGTGGGAGGGGGAATCTCTGGGGCCAACGTCCTGACTTTC. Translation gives CASSLAVGGGISGANVLTF.

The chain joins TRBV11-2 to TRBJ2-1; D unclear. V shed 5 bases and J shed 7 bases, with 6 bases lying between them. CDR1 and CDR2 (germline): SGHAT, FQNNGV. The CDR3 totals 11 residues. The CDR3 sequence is CASSSPNEQFF. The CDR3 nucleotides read TGTGCCAGCAGCAGTCCGAATGAGCAGTTCTTC. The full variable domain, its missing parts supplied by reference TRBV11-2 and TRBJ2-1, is EAGVAQSPRYKIIEKRQSVAFWCNPISGHATLYWYQQILGQGPKLLIQFQNNGVVDDSQLPKDRFSAERLKGVDSTLKIQPAKLEDSAVYLCASSSPNEQFFGPGTRLTVL.

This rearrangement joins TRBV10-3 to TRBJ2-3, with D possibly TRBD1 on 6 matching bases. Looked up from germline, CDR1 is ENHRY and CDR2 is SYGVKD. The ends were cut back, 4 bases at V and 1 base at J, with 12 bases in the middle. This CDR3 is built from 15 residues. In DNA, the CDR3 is TGTGCCATCAGTGGTCACGCAGGGGGCACAGATACGCAGTATTTT. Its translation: CAISGHAGGTDTQYF.

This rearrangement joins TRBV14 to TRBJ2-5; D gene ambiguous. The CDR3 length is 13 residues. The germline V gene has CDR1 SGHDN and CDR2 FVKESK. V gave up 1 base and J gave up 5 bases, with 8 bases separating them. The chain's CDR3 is CASSQVVKETQYF. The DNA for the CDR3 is TGTGCCAGCAGCCAAGTCGTTAAGGAGACCCAGTACTTC.

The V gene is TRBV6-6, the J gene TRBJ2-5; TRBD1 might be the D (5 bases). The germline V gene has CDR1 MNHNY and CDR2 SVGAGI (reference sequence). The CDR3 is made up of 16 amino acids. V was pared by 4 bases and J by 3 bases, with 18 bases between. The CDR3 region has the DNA TGTGCCAGCAGTTCGGGCTGGTCCATAGGGGAAGAGACCCAGTACTTC. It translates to CASSSGWSIGEETQYF.

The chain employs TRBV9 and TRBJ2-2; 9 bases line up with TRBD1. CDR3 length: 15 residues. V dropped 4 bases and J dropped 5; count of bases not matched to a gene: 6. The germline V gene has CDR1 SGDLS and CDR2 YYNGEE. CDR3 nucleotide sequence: TGTGCCAGCAGCCCTGGGACAGGGCTAACCGGGGAGCTGTTTTTT. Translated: CASSPGTGLTGELFF. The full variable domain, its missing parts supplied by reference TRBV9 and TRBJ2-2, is DSGVTQTPKHLITATGQRVTLRCSPRSGDLSVYWYQQSLDQGLQFLIQYYNGEERAKGNILERFSAQQFPDLHSELNLSSLELGDSALYFCASSPGTGLTGELFFGEGSRLTVL.

The DNA of the CDR3 is TGTGCCACCAGCAGAGCAGGGAAGTTCGAGCAGTACTTC. Its protein is CATSRAGKFEQYF. The chain combines TRBV15 with TRBJ2-7, with D tentatively TRBD1 (5 bases). Germline CDR1 is LNHNV and CDR2 is YYDKDF (reference sequence). With 1 base removed from V and 6 bases from J, the gap between germline ends came to 10 bases. The CDR3 has 13 residues.

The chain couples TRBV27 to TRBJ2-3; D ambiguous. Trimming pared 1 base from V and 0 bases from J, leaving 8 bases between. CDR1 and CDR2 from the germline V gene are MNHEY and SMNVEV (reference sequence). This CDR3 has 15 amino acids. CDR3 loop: CASSLFKGSTDTQYF. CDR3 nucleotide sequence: TGTGCCAGCAGTTTATTTAAGGGAAGCACAGATACGCAGTATTTT.

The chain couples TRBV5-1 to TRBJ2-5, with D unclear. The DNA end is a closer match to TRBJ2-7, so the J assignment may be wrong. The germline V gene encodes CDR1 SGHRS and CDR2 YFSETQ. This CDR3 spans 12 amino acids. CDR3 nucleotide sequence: TGCGCCAGCAGCTTTTCGACAAACGAGCAGTACTTC. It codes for CASSFSTNEQYF.